A single sample gave rise to the 24 T cell receptor beta chains below, sequenced in a study of blood T cell repertoires in COVID-19. Assay: immunoSEQ multiplex PCR; the TCRdb copy retains only in-frame clones and omits some. Among 150,000 or so clones, around nine tenths were seen once, and the ten largest hold 10% to 12%. The sequenced sample consisted of peripheral blood. These receptors were collected from an older woman with COVID-19, enrolled during active disease.

For the CDR3, the DNA is TGCGCCAGCAGCTTGGGGGCCGGGATCGACGAGCAGTACTTC. This translates into CASSLGAGIDEQYF. The V call is TRBV5-1, the J call TRBJ2-7; TRBD2 might be the D (5 bases). This CDR3 has 14 residues. V lost 0 bases to trimming and J lost 5 bases, with 12 bases between them. Germline CDR1 is SGHRS and CDR2 is YFSETQ.

The rearrangement links TRBV7-9 to TRBJ1-1; TRBD1 matches 9 bases. The CDR3 has 15 amino acids. Trimming removed 6 bases from V and 10 bases from J; junction bases left unmatched: 15. Germline V gene sequence: CDR1 SEHNR, CDR2 FQNEAQ (reference sequence). The CDR3 protein is CASSGLTPGQGGAFF. In DNA, the CDR3 is TGTGCCAGCAGTGGATTGACCCCGGGACAGGGCGGAGCTTTCTTT.

This clone was observed a single time. The chain uses TRBV18 and TRBJ2-5, with TRBD2 matching over 8 bases. The CDR3 contains 15 residues. Germline values: CDR1 KGHSH, CDR2 LQKENI. J lost 0 bases, V lost 3 bases, and 3 bases had no gene match. The CDR3 here is CASSPKRGNQETQYF. The CDR3 DNA sequence: TGTGCCAGCTCACCGAAGCGGGGGAACCAAGAGACCCAGTACTTC.

The chain recombines TRBV11-2 with TRBJ1-2; 9 nucleotides line up with TRBD1. With 5 bases clipped from V and 7 bases from J, the junction kept 5 bases outside the gene matches. Per germline, CDR1 SGHAT and CDR2 FQNNGV. CDR3 size: 13 residues. In DNA form, the CDR3 reads TGTGCCAGCAGCGACGGACAGGGGCTTGGCTACACCTTC. Encoded protein: CASSDGQGLGYTF.

The rearrangement links TRBV11-2 to TRBJ1-5; D not resolved. The V and J ends lost 3 bases and 5 bases respectively, with 8 bases between them. Germline CDR1 reads SGHAT; CDR2 reads FQNNGV. The length of the CDR3 is 13 residues. Here the CDR3 reads CASSLRLYQPQHF. The CDR3 DNA reads as TGTGCCAGCAGCTTGAGGTTGTATCAGCCCCAGCATTTT.

Of note for this clone: At one boundary the junction diverges from the germline segment, which might be a read error. V gene TRBV7-9 combines with J gene TRBJ2-7, with 9 bases lining up with TRBD1. There are 14 residues in the CDR3. Germline CDR1 SEHNR, CDR2 FQNEAQ (reference sequence). The CDR3 bases are TGTGCCAGCAGCTTTACAGGGGGCTCCGACGAGCAGTACTTC. Encoded protein: CASSFTGGSDEQYF.

This clone has more than one count but fewer than ten. This rearrangement joins TRBV5-1 to TRBJ1-1; D might be TRBD1 (5 bases). V was clipped by 3 bases and J by 1 base, with 16 bases between them. Germline loops: CDR1 SGHRS, CDR2 YFSETQ. This CDR3 region has 16 residues. CDR3 sequence (DNA): TGCGCCAGCAGCTATTCTTGGTCTACAGGGAACACTGAAGCTTTCTTT. Translation: CASSYSWSTGNTEAFF.

The genes are TRBV5-4 and TRBJ2-7; a weak D match, TRBD2 (5 bases). The CDR3 runs to 17 residues. Germline CDR1 SGHNT, CDR2 YYREEE (reference sequence). Trimming pared 2 bases from V and 1 base from J, leaving 19 bases between. Written as DNA, the CDR3 is TGTGCCAGCAGCTTACGAGGCCGGGAAATAGGATCCTACGAGCAGTACTTC. It codes for CASSLRGREIGSYEQYF. Full variable domain (outside the CDR3, taken from reference TRBV5-4 and TRBJ2-7): ETGVTQSPTHLIKTRGQQVTLRCSSQSGHNTVSWYQQALGQGPQFIFQYYREEENGRGNFPPRFSGLQFPNYSSELNVNALELDDSALYLCASSLRGREIGSYEQYFGPGTRLTVT.

This clone was recorded once. This sequence joins TRBV10-3 and TRBJ1-1; 9 nucleotides line up with TRBD1. This CDR3 has 14 residues. Germline V gene lookup returns CDR1 ENHRY and CDR2 SYGVKD. Unmatched junction bases numbered 4, after V lost 6 bases and J lost 2 bases. For the CDR3, the DNA is TGTGCCATCAGACGGGGACAGGGAAACACTGAAGCTTTCTTT. Translation: CAIRRGQGNTEAFF.

CDR3 amino acids: CASSHDRNYGYTF. CDR3 bases: TGTGCCAGCAGTCACGACAGAAACTATGGCTACACCTTC. The V gene is TRBV27, the J gene TRBJ1-2; tentatively, D is TRBD1 (5 bases). V gave up 5 bases and J gave up 2 bases, with 9 bases separating them. The CDR3 is 13 amino acids. Germline V gene sequence: CDR1 MNHEY, CDR2 SMNVEV (reference sequence).

The gene calls are TRBV30 and TRBJ2-5; 7 bases agree with TRBD2. V lost 4 bases, J lost 4 bases, and 12 bases stayed unmatched. Per the germline V gene, CDR1 is GTSNPN and CDR2 is SVGIG (reference sequence). This CDR3 has 15 amino acids. The CDR3: CAWNPGGPGLETQYF. The CDR3 DNA follows: TGTGCCTGGAATCCGGGGGGACCAGGTCTAGAGACCCAGTACTTC.

The rearrangement links TRBV5-4 to TRBJ2-5; 9 bases match TRBD1. Per the germline V gene, CDR1 is SGHNT and CDR2 is YYREEE (reference sequence). This CDR3 has 13 amino acids. The V segment lost 3 bases and the J segment 3 bases; nucleotides outside the gene matches: 0. The CDR3 region has the DNA TGTGCCAGCAGCTGGACAGGGGAAGAGACCCAGTACTTC. Protein: CASSWTGEETQYF.

V and J are TRBV29-1 and TRBJ2-7; 10 bases are a match to TRBD1. The J segment lost 5 bases and the V segment lost 5 bases, leaving 6 bases of the junction unmatched. The CDR3 consists of 13 residues. Germline CDR1 and CDR2: SQVTM and ANQGSEA. CDR3 nucleotides: TGCAGCGTTAATGCCGGGACAGGGGACGAGCAGTACTTC. This codes for CSVNAGTGDEQYF.

This clone has just one count. The chain carries TRBV2 and TRBJ1-1, with D unclear. V lost 5 bases and J lost 0, with 7 bases in between. Per germline, CDR1 SNHLY and CDR2 FYNNEI. There are 13 residues in the CDR3. CDR3 sequence (DNA): TGTGCCAGCAGTCCCCAGATGAACACTGAAGCTTTCTTT. Its translation is CASSPQMNTEAFF.

This rearrangement joins TRBV6-2 or TRBV6-3 to TRBJ2-1, with 10 bases aligning to TRBD2. Germline V CDR1 and CDR2: MNHEY, SVGEGT. Trimming cost V 1 base and J 7 bases; bases outside gene matches: 13. CDR3 length: 18 amino acids. The CDR3: CASSYWSSGGGRSNEQFF. Here the CDR3 DNA reads TGTGCCAGCAGTTACTGGTCCAGCGGGGGGGGGAGATCGAATGAGCAGTTCTTC.

The rearrangement uses TRBV3-1 (or the pseudogene TRBV3-2) and TRBJ1-1; the D gene is possibly TRBD1 (6 bases). Trimming removed 4 bases from V and 1 base from J, with 16 bases in between. The CDR3 totals 16 residues. The germline CDR1 and CDR2 sequences are LGHDT and YNNKEL (reference sequence). The DNA of the CDR3 is TGTGCCAGCAGCCGAAATAGGTGGGGGCCGAACACTGAAGCTTTCTTT. Translated, it gives CASSRNRWGPNTEAFF.

This chain's CDR3 is CAIKAAGDVDEQFF. The CDR3, as DNA: TGTGCCATCAAGGCAGCGGGGGATGTCGATGAGCAGTTCTTC. The V and J genes are TRBV10-3 and TRBJ2-1; 8 bases are shared with TRBD2. Germline V gene sequence: CDR1 ENHRY, CDR2 SYGVKD. V gave up 7 bases and J gave up 8 bases; unmatched junction bases: 10. This CDR3 is built from 14 residues.

The chain is built from TRBV7-9 and TRBJ1-1, with D possibly matching TRBD1 (6 bases). The CDR3 has 13 amino acids. V shed 9 bases and J shed 7 bases, with 18 bases lying between them. Germline values: CDR1 SEHNR, CDR2 FQNEAQ (reference sequence). The CDR3 reads CASVGTLGGEAFF. The CDR3 nucleotides read TGTGCCAGTGTGGGGACACTAGGTGGTGAAGCTTTCTTT.

This clone has just a few counts. The same CDR3 arises from other DNA sequences in this sample as well. The rearrangement joins TRBV2 to TRBJ1-4; D might be TRBD1 (6 bases). The CDR3 is 14 amino acids. Germline V gives CDR1 SNHLY, CDR2 FYNNEI. Trimming shortened V by 6 bases and J by 4 bases, and 12 bases separated the two germline ends. CDR3 residues: CASRETGFNEKLFF. The CDR3 nucleotides are TGTGCCAGCAGAGAAACAGGGTTTAATGAAAAACTGTTTTTT.

This chain joins TRBV19 and TRBJ2-2; the D gene is possibly TRBD2 (6 bases). Trimming took off 4 bases at V and 4 bases at J, with 16 bases between the two ends. CDR1 is LNHDA and CDR2 is SQIVND in the germline V gene (reference sequence). The CDR3 length is 16 residues. CDR3 region: CASSTRDGRFTGELFF. The CDR3 nucleotides read TGTGCCAGTAGTACGCGGGACGGGCGATTCACCGGGGAGCTGTTTTTT.

This chain links TRBV19 with TRBJ1-5, with D uncertain. The V end was cut by 5 bases, the J end by 6 bases, with 20 bases between. CDR1 and CDR2 (germline): LNHDA, SQIVND (reference sequence). The CDR3 extends over 16 amino acids. The CDR3 is CASSDLRLSASQPQHF. The CDR3 bases are TGTGCCAGTAGTGATTTGAGGTTATCAGCGAGTCAGCCCCAGCATTTT. Complete variable domain (other parts from reference TRBV19 and TRBJ1-5): DGGITQSPKYLFRKEGQNVTLSCEQNLNHDAMYWYRQDPGQGLRLIYYSQIVNDFQKGDIAEGYSVSREKKESFPLTVTSAQKNPTAFYLCASSDLRLSASQPQHFGDGTRLSIL.

The CDR3 loop is CASSRTGETEAFF. DNA of the CDR3: TGTGCCAGCAGCCGGACAGGGGAGACTGAAGCTTTCTTT. The chain employs TRBV12-3 or TRBV12-4 and TRBJ1-1; 9 bases match TRBD1. The CDR3 is 13 amino acids. V lost 6 bases, J lost 5 bases, and 4 bases stayed unmatched.

The gene calls are TRBV15 and TRBJ2-1; possibly TRBD2 for D (6 bases). Per the germline V gene, CDR1 is LNHNV and CDR2 is YYDKDF (reference sequence). V lost 5 bases and J lost 6, with 20 bases in between. This CDR3 has 16 amino acids. CDR3 DNA sequence: TGTGCCACCAGCCTGGGGCGGGGTAGGCTGGTCAATGAGCAGTTCTTC. This encodes CATSLGRGRLVNEQFF.

The genes are TRBV28 and TRBJ2-2; possible D gene TRBD2, 5 bases. The CDR3 runs to 15 residues. Germline CDR1 reads MDHEN; CDR2 reads SYDVKM. The ends were cut back, 6 bases at V and 5 bases at J, with 16 bases in the middle. The CDR3 sequence is CASRGLSKRTGELFF. Here the CDR3 DNA reads TGTGCCAGCAGAGGACTGTCAAAGAGGACCGGGGAGCTGTTTTTT.